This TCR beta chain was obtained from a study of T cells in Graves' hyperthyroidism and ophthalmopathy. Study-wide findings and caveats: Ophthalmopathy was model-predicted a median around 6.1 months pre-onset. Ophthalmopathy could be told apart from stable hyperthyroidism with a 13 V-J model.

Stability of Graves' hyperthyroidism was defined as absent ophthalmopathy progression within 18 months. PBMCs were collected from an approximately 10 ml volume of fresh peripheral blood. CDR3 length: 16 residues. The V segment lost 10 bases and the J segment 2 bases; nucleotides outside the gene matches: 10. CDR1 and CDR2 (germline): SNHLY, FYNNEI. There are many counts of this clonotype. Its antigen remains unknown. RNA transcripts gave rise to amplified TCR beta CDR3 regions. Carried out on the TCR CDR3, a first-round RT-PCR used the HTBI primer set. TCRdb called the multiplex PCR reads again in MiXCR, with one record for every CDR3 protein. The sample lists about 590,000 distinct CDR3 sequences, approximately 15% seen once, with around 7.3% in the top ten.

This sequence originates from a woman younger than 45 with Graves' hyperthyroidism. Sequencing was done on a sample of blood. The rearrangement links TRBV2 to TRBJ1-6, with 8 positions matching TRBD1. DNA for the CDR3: TGTGCCATCGTACTGACGGGACAGGCCTATAATTCACCCCTCCACTTT. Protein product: CAIVLTGQAYNSPLHF.